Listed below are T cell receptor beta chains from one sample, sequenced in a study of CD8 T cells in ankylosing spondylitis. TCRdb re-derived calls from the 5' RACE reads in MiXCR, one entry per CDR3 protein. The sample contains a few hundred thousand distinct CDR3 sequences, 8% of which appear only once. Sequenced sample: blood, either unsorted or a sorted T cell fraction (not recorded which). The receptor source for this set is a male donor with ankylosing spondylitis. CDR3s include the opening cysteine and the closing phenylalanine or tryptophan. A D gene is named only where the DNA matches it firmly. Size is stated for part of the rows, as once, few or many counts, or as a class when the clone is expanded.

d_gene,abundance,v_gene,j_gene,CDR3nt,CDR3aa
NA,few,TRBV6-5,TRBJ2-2,TGTGCCAGCAGTTACACAGACAGGACCGGGGAGCTGTTTTTT,CASSYTDRTGELFF
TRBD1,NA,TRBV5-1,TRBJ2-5,TGCGCCAGCAGCTTAAGGTTGACAGGGGAAGAGACCCAGTACTTC,CASSLRLTGEETQYF
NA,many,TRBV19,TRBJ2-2,TGTGCCAGTGAAGGATACGGGGAGTATTGGAAGACCGGGGAGCTGTTTTTT,CASEGYGEYWKTGELFF
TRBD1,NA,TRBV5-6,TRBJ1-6,TGTGCCAGCAGCTTCTTCGACAGGGGAAATTCACCCCTCCACTTT,CASSFFDRGNSPLHF
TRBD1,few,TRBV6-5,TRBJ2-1,TGTGCCAGCAGTTGGGAGTGGCCGGGACAGGGGTACAATGAGCAGTTCTTC,CASSWEWPGQGYNEQFF
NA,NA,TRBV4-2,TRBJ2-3,TGTGCCAGCAGCCTCCGAGGGGCCACAGATACGCAGTATTTT,CASSLRGATDTQYF
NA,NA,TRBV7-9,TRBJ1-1,TGTGCCAGCAAGGGGGGCACTGAAGCTTTCTTT,CASKGGTEAFF
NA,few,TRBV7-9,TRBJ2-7,TGTGCCAGCAGCTTAGTGTCTACTAGTGCCCCCTACGAGCAGTACTTC,CASSLVSTSAPYEQYF
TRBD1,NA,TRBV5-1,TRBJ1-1,TGCGCCAGCAGCTTTACGACACGAGGGACAGGGGCGGGCACTGAAGCTTTCTTT,CASSFTTRGTGAGTEAFF
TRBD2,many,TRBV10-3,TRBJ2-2,TGTGCCATCAGTGAGACTAGCGGAAACCCGAGCACCGGGGAGCTGTTTTTT,CAISETSGNPSTGELFF
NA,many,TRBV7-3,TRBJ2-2,TGTGCCAGCAGCTTAATCGGACCTACCGGGGAGCTGTTTTTT,CASSLIGPTGELFF
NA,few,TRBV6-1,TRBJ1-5,TGTGCCAGCAGCCCCATCACAGGTAGCAATCAGCCCCAGCATTTT,CASSPITGSNQPQHF
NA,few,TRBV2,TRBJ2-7,TGTGCCAGCAGTCTTACCCAGCGGGTGACCTACGAGCAGTACTTC,CASSLTQRVTYEQYF
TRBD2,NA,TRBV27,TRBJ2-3,TGTGCCAGCAGCATGCCGGGACTAGCGGGAGAAAAAGATACGCAGTATTTT,CASSMPGLAGEKDTQYF
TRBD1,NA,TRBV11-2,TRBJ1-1,TGTGCCAGCAGCTTAGATCGACAGGGGGTGAACACTGAAGCTTTCTTT,CASSLDRQGVNTEAFF
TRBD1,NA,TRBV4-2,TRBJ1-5,TGTGCCAGCAGCCAAGGACAGGGGCGCGGGCAGCCCCAGCATTTT,CASSQGQGRGQPQHF
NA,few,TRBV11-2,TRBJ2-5,TGTGCCAGCAGCTTAACCTCGACAGGCTTGGAGACCCAGTACTTC,CASSLTSTGLETQYF
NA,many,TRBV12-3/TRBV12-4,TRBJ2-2,TGTGCCAGCAGTCCCAGGGTAGGAAGTACCGGGGAGCTGTTTTTT,CASSPRVGSTGELFF
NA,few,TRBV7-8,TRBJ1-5,TGTGCCAGCAGCTTAGTAGTGGACCGCCAGCCCCAGCATTTT,CASSLVVDRQPQHF
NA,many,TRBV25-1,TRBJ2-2,TGTGCCAGCAGTGAAATCGGCAGTAACACCGGGGAGCTGTTTTTT,CASSEIGSNTGELFF
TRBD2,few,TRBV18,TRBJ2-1,TGTGCCAGCTCACCAGGTAGCGGGGGCTACAATGAGCAGTTCTTC,CASSPGSGGYNEQFF
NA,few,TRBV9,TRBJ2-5,TGTGCCAGCAGTATGGGGATAATGGGTACCCAGTACTTC,CASSMGIMGTQYF
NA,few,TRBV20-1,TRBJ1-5,TGCAGTGCTCTGGGACGGGGAAATCAGCCCCAGCATTTT,CSALGRGNQPQHF
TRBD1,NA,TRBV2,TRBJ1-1,TGTGCCAGCATAAACAGGGGGTTCGCTGAAGCTTTCTTT,CASINRGFAEAFF
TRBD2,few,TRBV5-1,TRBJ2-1,TGCGCCAGCAGCTATCGGACTAGCGGGAGTTCCTACAATGAGCAGTTCTTC,CASSYRTSGSSYNEQFF
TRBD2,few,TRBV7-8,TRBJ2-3,TGTGCCAGCATACTCGGGTTGGCGGGAGACACAGATACGCAGTATTTT,CASILGLAGDTDTQYF
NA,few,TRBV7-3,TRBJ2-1,TGTGCCAGCAGCCCCTCCCTGGTCTCCTACAATGAGCAGTTCTTC,CASSPSLVSYNEQFF
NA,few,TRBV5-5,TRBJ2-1,TGTGCCAGCAGCTTGGAACTGTTTGATGAGCAGTTCTTC,CASSLELFDEQFF
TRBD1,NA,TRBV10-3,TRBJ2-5,TGTGCCATCAGCGACAAGGACAGGGCTGGGGACCAAGAGACCCAGTACTTC,CAISDKDRAGDQETQYF
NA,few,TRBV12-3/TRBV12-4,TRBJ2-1,TGTGCCAGCAGTTTATTCAGCGCGGCCTACAATGAGCAGTTCTTC,CASSLFSAAYNEQFF
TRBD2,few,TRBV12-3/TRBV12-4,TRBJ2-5,TGTGCCAGCAGTTTATTTTGGGGGATCGGGAGGGCCGAAAAAGAGACCCAGTACTTC,CASSLFWGIGRAEKETQYF
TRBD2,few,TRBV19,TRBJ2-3,TGTGCCAGTAGTCTAGCGGGAGTTATAGATACGCAGTATTTT,CASSLAGVIDTQYF
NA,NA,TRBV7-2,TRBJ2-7,TGTGCCAGCAGCTTAGTAGGGGACAAGACCTACGAGCAGTACTTC,CASSLVGDKTYEQYF
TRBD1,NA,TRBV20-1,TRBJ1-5,TGCAGTGCTAGAGGCGGACAGGGACGACAGCCCCAGCATTTT,CSARGGQGRQPQHF
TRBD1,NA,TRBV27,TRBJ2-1,TGTGCCAGCAGTTTACCCGACAGGGGGCGGTTGGGGAGCAATGAGCAGTTCTTC,CASSLPDRGRLGSNEQFF
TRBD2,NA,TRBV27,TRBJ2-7,TGTGCCAGCAGTTCGCTGGCGGGGGAATCTCTTTACGAGCAGTACTTC,CASSSLAGESLYEQYF
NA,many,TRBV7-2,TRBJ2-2,TGTGCCAGCAGCTTGGGCCCCGGGGAGCTGTTTTTT,CASSLGPGELFF
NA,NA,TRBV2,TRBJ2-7,TGTGCCAGCAGGGAGACAGTTGACCCTCCACGGAGGTACTTC,CASRETVDPPRRYF
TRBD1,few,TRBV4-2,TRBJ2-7,TGTGCCAGCAGCCAAGAGACAGGGGACTACGAGCAGTACTTC,CASSQETGDYEQYF
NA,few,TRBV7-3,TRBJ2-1,TGTGCCAGCAGCTTAAGTCTACCTTACAATGAGCAGTTCTTC,CASSLSLPYNEQFF
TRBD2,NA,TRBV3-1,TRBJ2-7,TGTGCCAGCAGCGGGACTAGCTCGGCCTACGAGCAGTACTTC,CASSGTSSAYEQYF
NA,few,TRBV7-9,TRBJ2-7,TGTGCCAGCAGCCTAGGGACCTACTACGAGCAGTACTTC,CASSLGTYYEQYF
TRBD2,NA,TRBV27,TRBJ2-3,TGTGCCAGCAGTTTCCCCCGACTAGCGGAAAGTAGTAAGGCTAGCACAGATACGCAGTATTTT,CASSFPRLAESSKASTDTQYF
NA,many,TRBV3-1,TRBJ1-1,TGTGCCAGCAGCCGTTCGGGACCCAGGGCTGAAGCTTTCTTT,CASSRSGPRAEAFF
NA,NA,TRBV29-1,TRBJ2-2,TGCAGCGTGGGCGGTACCACCACCGGGGAGCTGTTTTTT,CSVGGTTTGELFF
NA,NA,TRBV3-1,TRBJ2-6,TGTGCCAGCACCACCTTGGGAGGAGTCTCTGGGGCCAACGTCCTGACTTTC,CASTTLGGVSGANVLTF
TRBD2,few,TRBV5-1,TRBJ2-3,TGCGCCAGCAGCTTCGCAACTAGCGGGAGGGCCACAGATACGCAGTATTTT,CASSFATSGRATDTQYF
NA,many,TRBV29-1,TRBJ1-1,TGCAGCGTCTCCGAGGGGCCAAGGAACACTGAAGCTTTCTTT,CSVSEGPRNTEAFF
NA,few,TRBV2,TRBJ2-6,TGTGCCAGCAGACGAGTTGTCACTGGGGCCAACGTCCTGACTTTC,CASRRVVTGANVLTF
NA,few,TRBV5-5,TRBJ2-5,TGTGCCAGCGTTATTGGGAGTCAAGAGACCCAGTACTTC,CASVIGSQETQYF
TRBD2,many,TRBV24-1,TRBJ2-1,TGTGCCACCAGTGATCGGAGCGGGAGCGTCAATGAGCAGTTCTTC,CATSDRSGSVNEQFF
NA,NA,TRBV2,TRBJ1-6,TGTGCCAGCAGTGAAAGCGATCCCCATAATTCACCCCTCCACTTT,CASSESDPHNSPLHF
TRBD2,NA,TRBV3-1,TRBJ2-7,TGTGCCAGCAGCCAGACTAGCGGGGCCTACGAGCAGTACTTC,CASSQTSGAYEQYF